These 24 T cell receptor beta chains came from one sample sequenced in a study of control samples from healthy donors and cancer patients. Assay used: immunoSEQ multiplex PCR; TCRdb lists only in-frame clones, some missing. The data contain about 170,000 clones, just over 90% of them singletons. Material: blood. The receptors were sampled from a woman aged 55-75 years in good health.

The CDR3 loop is CASTPPWAANTGELFF. CDR3 in DNA: TGTGCCAGTACCCCCCCTTGGGCAGCGAACACCGGGGAGCTGTTTTTT. The chain couples TRBV19 to TRBJ2-2, with no clear D. V lost 7 bases and J lost 0, with 15 bases in between. The CDR3 has 16 residues. CDR1 and CDR2 (germline): LNHDA, SQIVND (reference sequence).

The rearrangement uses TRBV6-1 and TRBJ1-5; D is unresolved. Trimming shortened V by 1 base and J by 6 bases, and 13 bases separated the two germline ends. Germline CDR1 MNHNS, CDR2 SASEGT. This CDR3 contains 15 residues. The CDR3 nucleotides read TGTGCCAGCAGTGAAGGGGTCAGGCCGTCTCAGCCCCAGCATTTT. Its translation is CASSEGVRPSQPQHF.

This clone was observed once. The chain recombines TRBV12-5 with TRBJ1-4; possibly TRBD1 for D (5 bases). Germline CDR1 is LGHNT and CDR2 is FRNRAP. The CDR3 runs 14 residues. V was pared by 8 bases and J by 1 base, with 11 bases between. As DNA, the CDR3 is TGTGCTAGTACCAGAGGGGTAACTAATGAAAAACTGTTTTTT. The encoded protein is CASTRGVTNEKLFF.

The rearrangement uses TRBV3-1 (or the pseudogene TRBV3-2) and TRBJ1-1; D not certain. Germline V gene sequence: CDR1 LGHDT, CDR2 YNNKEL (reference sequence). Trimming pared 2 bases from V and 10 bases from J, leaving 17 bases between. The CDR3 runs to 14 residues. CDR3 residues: CASSQSSRAFGAFF. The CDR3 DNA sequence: TGTGCCAGCAGCCAATCAAGTCGCGCCTTTGGAGCTTTCTTT.

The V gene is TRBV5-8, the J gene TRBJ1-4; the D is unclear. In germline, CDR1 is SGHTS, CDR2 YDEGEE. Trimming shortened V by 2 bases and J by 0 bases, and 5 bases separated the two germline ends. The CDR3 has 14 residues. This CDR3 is CASSLRTTNEKLFF. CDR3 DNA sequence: TGTGCCAGCAGCTTACGGACAACTAATGAAAAACTGTTTTTT.

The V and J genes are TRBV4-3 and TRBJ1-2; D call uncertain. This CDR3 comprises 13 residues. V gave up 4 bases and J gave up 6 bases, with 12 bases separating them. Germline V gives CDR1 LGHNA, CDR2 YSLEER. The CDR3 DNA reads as TGCGCCAGCAGCCGCGATAGGGCAGATGGCTACACCTTC. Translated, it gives CASSRDRADGYTF.

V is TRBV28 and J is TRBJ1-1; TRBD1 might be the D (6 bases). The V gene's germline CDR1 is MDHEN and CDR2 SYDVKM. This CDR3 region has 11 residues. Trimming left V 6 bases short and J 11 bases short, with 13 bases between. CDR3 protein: CASRDRFWAFF. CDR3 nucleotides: TGTGCCAGCAGAGACAGGTTCTGGGCTTTCTTT. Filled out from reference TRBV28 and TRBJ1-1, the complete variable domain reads DVKVTQSSRYLVKRTGEKVFLECVQDMDHENMFWYRQDPGLGLRLIYFSYDVKMKEKGDIPEGYSVSREKKERFSLILESASTNQTSMYLCASRDRFWAFFGQGTRLTVV.

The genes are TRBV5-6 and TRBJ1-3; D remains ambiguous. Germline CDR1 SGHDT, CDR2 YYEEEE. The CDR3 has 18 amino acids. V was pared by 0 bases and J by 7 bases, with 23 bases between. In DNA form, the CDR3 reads TGTGCCAGCAGCTTGGATGGAGGCTTAGGGCTCGGTCGGAACACCATATATTTT. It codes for CASSLDGGLGLGRNTIYF.

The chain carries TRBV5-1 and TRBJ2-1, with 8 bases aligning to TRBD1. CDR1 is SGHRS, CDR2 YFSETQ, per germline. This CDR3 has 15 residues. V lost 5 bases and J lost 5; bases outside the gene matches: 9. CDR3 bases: TGCGCCAGCAGACTGACAGGGGACTTCAACAATGAGCAGTTCTTC. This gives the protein CASRLTGDFNNEQFF. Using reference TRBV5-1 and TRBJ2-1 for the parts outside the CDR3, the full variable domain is KAGVTQTPRYLIKTRGQQVTLSCSPISGHRSVSWYQQTPGQGLQFLFEYFSETQRNKGNFPGRFSGRQFSNSRSEMNVSTLELGDSALYLCASRLTGDFNNEQFFGPGTRLTVL.

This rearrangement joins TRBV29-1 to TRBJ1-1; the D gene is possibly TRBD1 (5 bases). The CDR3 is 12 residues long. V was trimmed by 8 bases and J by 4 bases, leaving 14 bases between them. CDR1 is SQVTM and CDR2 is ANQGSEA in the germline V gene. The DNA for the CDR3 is TGCAGCTGGGGGGGATCGGGCACTGAAGCTTTCTTT. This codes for CSWGGSGTEAFF.

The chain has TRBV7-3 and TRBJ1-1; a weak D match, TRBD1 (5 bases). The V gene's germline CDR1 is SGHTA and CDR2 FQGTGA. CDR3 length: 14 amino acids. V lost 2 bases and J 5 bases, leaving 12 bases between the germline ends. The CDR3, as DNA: TGTGCCAGCAGCTTAGAGGGGTCGGGAACTGAAGCTTTCTTT. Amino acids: CASSLEGSGTEAFF.

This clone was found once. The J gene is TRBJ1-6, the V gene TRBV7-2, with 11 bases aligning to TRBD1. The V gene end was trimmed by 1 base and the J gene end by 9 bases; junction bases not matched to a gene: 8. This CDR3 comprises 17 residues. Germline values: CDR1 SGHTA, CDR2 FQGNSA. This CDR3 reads CASSLVRSGTGGSPLHF. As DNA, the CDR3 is TGTGCCAGCAGCTTAGTTAGGTCTGGGACAGGGGGTTCACCCCTCCACTTT.

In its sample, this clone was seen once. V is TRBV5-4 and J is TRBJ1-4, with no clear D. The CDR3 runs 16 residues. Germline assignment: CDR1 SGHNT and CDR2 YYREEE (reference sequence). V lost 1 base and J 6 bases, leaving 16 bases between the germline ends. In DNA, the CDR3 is TGTGCCAGCAGCTTGAAAGGGCGGGAACTCCATGAAAAACTGTTTTTT. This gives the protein CASSLKGRELHEKLFF.

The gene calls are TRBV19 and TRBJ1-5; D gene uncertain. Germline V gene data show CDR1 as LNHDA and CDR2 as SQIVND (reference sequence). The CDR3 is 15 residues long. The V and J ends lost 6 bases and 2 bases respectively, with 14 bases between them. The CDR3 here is CASRPLSGGNQPQHF. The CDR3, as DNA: TGTGCCAGTAGACCATTAAGCGGAGGCAATCAGCCCCAGCATTTT.

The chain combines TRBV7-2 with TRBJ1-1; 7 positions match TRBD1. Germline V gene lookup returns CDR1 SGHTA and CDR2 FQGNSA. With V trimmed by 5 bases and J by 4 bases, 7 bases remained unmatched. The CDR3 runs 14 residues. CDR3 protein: CASSTTGWSTEAFF. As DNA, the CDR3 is TGTGCCAGCAGCACGACAGGGTGGAGCACTGAAGCTTTCTTT.

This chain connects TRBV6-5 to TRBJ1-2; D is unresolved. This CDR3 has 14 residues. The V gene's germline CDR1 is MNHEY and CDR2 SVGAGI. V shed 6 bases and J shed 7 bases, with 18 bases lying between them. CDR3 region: CASRREPSISGYTF. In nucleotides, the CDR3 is TGTGCCAGCAGGAGAGAGCCCTCGATAAGTGGCTACACCTTC.

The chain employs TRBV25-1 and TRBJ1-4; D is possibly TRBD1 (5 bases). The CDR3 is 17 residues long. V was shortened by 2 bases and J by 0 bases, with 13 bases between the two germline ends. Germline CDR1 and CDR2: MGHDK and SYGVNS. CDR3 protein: CASSEQGFGATNEKLFF. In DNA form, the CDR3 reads TGTGCCAGCAGTGAACAGGGATTCGGAGCAACTAATGAAAAACTGTTTTTT.

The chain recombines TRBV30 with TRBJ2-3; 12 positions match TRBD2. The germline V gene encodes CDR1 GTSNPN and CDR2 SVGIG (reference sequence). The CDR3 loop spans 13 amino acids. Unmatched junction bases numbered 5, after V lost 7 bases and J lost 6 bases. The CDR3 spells CASTGTSGDTQYF. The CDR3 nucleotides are TGTGCCTCTACCGGGACTAGCGGGGATACGCAGTATTTT.

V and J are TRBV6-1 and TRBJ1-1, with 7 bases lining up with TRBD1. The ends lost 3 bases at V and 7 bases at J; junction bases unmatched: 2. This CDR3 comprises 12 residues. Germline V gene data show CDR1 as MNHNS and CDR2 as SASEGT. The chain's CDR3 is CASSDRGYEAFF. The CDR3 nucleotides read TGTGCCAGCAGTGACAGGGGGTATGAAGCTTTCTTT.

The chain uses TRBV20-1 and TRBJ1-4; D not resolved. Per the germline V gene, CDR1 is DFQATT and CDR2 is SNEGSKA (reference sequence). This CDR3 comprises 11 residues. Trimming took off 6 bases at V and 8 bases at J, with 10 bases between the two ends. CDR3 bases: TGCAGTGCCCCCCGCGAGGAAAAACTGTTTTTT. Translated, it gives CSAPREEKLFF.

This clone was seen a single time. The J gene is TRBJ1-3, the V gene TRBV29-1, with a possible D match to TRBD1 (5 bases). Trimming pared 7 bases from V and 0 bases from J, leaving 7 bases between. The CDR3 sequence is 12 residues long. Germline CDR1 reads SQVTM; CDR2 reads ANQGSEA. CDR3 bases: TGCAGCGCAGGGAACTCTGGAAACACCATATATTTT. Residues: CSAGNSGNTIYF.

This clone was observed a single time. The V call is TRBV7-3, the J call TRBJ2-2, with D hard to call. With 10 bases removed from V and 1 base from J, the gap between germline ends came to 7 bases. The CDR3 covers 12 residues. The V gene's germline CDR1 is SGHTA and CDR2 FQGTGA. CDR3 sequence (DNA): TGTGCCACAAGAGGGAACACCGGGGAGCTGTTTTTT. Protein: CATRGNTGELFF.

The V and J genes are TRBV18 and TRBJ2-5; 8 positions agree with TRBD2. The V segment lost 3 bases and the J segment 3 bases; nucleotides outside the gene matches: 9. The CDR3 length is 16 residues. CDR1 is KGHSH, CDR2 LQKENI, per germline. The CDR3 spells CASSPPGLAMEETQYF. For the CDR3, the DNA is TGTGCCAGCTCACCCCCAGGACTAGCAATGGAAGAGACCCAGTACTTC.

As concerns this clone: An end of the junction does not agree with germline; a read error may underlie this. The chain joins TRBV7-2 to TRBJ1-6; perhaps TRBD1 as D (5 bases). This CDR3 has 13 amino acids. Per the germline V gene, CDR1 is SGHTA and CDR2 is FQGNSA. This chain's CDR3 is CAGSLVRDSPLHF. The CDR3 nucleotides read TGTGCCGGCAGCTTAGTCAGGGATTCACCCCTCCACTTT.